These 4 T cell receptor beta chains were sequenced from one sample in a study of T cell changes during pregnancy in multiple sclerosis. Assay used: immunoSEQ multiplex PCR; TCRdb lists only in-frame clones, some missing. The table has some 37,000 clones, about nine tenths seen once. The specimen was CD4+ T cells from peripheral blood mononuclear cells, collected before pregnancy. The source is a female donor with multiple sclerosis, enrolled in a pregnancy study.

The chain has TRBV6-1 and TRBJ2-1; D is undetermined. Germline V gene lookup returns CDR1 MNHNS and CDR2 SASEGT. CDR3 size: 11 residues. Trimming left V 6 bases short and J 12 bases short, with 12 bases between. The CDR3 sequence is CASSFLDSQFF. CDR3 nucleotide sequence: TGTGCCAGCAGCTTCCTAGATTCGCAGTTCTTC.

This clone was observed once. This chain uses TRBV28 with TRBJ2-1; 8 bases are shared with TRBD2. Germline assignment: CDR1 MDHEN and CDR2 SYDVKM. This CDR3 has 12 amino acids. V lost 4 bases to trimming and J lost 7 bases; unmatched junction nucleotides: 0. CDR3 region: CASSSGGNEQFF. Here the CDR3 DNA reads TGTGCCAGCAGTTCGGGGGGGAATGAGCAGTTCTTC. Full variable domain (outside the CDR3, taken from reference TRBV28 and TRBJ2-1): DVKVTQSSRYLVKRTGEKVFLECVQDMDHENMFWYRQDPGLGLRLIYFSYDVKMKEKGDIPEGYSVSREKKERFSLILESASTNQTSMYLCASSSGGNEQFFGPGTRLTVL.

The chain is built from TRBV7-2 and TRBJ2-3; the D gene is possibly TRBD2 (6 bases). CDR3 length: 14 amino acids. Between the trimmed V and J ends, which lost 5 bases and 3 bases, there was a span of 12 bases. The germline V gene encodes CDR1 SGHTA and CDR2 FQGNSA. This CDR3 is CASSVDGGTDTQYF. The CDR3 nucleotides read TGTGCCAGCAGCGTAGACGGGGGAACAGATACGCAGTATTTT.

V usage is TRBV11-3 and J usage is TRBJ2-1; TRBD1 might be the D (7 bases). CDR1 SGHNT and CDR2 YENEEA come from the germline V gene. The CDR3 extends over 17 amino acids. Trimming took 1 base from V and 3 from J, leaving 16 bases between them. The CDR3 loop is CASSLGGRTGYYNEQFF. CDR3 bases: TGTGCCAGCAGCTTAGGAGGGAGGACAGGTTACTACAATGAGCAGTTCTTC.